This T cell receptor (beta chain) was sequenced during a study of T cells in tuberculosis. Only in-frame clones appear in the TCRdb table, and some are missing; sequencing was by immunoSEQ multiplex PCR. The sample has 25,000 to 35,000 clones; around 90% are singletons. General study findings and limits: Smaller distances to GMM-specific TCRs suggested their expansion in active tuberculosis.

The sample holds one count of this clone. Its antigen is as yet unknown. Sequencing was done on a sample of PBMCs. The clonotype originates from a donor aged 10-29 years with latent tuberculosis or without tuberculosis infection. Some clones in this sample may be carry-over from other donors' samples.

The CDR3 DNA is TGCGCCAGCAGCCTCGGACTGTTCTACGAGCAGTACTTC. It codes for CASSLGLFYEQYF. The chain is built from TRBV5-1 and TRBJ2-7, with D perhaps matching TRBD2 (5 bases). The CDR3 length is 13 residues. V lost 4 bases, J lost 3 bases, and 11 bases lay in between. Germline V gene sequence: CDR1 SGHRS, CDR2 YFSETQ.